Sequencing of this T cell receptor (beta chain) was carried out in a study of T cell repertoires in cytomegalovirus infection. As for the study in general: CMV epitopes in the study were HLA-C-restricted (recently identified) and HLA-B-restricted (well studied). Public TCR beta signatures indicated both CMV infection and matching HLA type.

Findings of the study overall: Clonotype analysis showed dominance of the ex vivo response by HLA-C-restricted CMV-specific TCR beta clonotypes. The cumulative frequency of public TCR beta families distinguished individuals who carried CMV together with the relevant HLA.

Concerning this clonotype: Its antigen is unidentified.

Using its own MiXCR run on the reads, TCRdb lists one record per CDR3 protein. Here the sample spans about 340,000 distinct CDR3 sequences, 25% to 30% being singletons. The V end was cut by 7 bases, the J end by 7 bases, with 17 bases between. The germline CDR1 and CDR2 sequences are SNHLY and FYNNEI. There are 15 residues in the CDR3. V usage is TRBV2 and J usage is TRBJ1-6, with D tentatively TRBD1 (6 bases). The source was cultured PBMCs, collected from culture after CMV antigen stimulation. The source of this sequence is a human donor in good health (CMV status not recorded). Some clones in this sample may be carry-over from other donors' samples. The CDR3 loop is CASNNRDTENSPLHF. The CDR3 DNA reads TGTGCCAGCAACAACCGGGACACCGAAAATTCACCCCTCCACTTT.